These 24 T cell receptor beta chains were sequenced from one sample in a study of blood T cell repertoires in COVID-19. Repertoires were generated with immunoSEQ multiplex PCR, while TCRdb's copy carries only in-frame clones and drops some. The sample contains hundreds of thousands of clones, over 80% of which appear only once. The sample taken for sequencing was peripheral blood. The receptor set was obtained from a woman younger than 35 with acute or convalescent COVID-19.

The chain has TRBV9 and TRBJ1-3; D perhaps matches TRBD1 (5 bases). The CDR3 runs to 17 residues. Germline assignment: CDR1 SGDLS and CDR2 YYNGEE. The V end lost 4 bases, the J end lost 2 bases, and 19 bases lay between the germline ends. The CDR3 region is CASSPSGVSGTGNTIYF. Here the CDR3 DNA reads TGTGCCAGCAGCCCATCTGGTGTTTCAGGGACTGGAAACACCATATATTTT.

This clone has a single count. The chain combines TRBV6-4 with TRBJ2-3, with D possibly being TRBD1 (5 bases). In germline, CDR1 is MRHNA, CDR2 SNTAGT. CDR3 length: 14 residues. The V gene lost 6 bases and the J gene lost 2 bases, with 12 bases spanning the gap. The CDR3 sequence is CASSQDGHTDTQYF. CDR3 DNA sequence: TGTGCCAGCAGCCAGGACGGACACACAGATACGCAGTATTTT.

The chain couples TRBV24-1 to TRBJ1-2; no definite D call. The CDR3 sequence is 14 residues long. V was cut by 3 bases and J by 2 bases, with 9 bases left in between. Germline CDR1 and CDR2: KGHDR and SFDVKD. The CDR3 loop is CATSDPPRNYGYTF. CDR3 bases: TGTGCCACCAGTGATCCTCCGAGGAACTATGGCTACACCTTC.

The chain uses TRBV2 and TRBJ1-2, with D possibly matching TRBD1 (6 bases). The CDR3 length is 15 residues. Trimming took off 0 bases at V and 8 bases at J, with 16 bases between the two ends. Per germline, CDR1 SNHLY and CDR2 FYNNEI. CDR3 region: CASSEAEGGASGYTF. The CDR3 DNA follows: TGTGCCAGCAGTGAAGCGGAAGGGGGGGCGTCGGGCTACACCTTC.

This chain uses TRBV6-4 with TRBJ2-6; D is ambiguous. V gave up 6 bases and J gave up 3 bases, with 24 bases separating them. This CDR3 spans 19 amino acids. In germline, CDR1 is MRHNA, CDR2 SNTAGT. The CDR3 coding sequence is TGTGCCAGCAGCCTGACTTTGGAGACCGCAAAGCGTGGGGCCAACGTCCTGACTTTC. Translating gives CASSLTLETAKRGANVLTF.

CDR3 sequence: CASSVAGGDEQYF. CDR3 coding DNA: TGTGCCAGCAGCGTTGCAGGGGGCGACGAGCAGTACTTC. The genes are TRBV9 and TRBJ2-7; 8 bases fit TRBD1. Germline values: CDR1 SGDLS, CDR2 YYNGEE. The CDR3 consists of 13 residues. V shed 2 bases, J shed 5 bases, and the junction held 3 bases outside the gene matches. Full variable domain (missing parts from reference TRBV9 and TRBJ2-7): DSGVTQTPKHLITATGQRVTLRCSPRSGDLSVYWYQQSLDQGLQFLIQYYNGEERAKGNILERFSAQQFPDLHSELNLSSLELGDSALYFCASSVAGGDEQYFGPGTRLTVT.

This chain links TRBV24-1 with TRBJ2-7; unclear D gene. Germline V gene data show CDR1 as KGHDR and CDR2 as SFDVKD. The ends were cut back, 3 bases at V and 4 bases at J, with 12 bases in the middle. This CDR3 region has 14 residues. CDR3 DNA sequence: TGTGCCACCAGTGATCCGAGACTGTCTTACGAGCAGTACTTC. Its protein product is CATSDPRLSYEQYF.

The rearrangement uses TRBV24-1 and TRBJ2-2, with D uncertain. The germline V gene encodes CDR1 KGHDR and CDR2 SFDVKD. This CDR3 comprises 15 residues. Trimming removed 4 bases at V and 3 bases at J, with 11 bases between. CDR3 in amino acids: CATSDSYRDTGELFF. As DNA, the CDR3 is TGTGCCACCAGTGACTCCTACCGGGACACCGGGGAGCTGTTTTTT.

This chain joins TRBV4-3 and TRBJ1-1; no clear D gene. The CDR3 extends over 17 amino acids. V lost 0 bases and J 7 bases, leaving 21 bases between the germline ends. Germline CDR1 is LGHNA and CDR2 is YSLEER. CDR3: CASSQDTMGTIGIEAFF. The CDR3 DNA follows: TGCGCCAGCAGCCAAGATACGATGGGAACGATCGGGATTGAAGCTTTCTTT.

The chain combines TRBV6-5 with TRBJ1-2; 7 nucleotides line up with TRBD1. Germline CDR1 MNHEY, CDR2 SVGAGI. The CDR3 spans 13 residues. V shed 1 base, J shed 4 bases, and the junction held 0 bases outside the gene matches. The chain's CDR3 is CASSYWDSYGYTF. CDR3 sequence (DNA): TGTGCCAGCAGTTACTGGGACAGCTATGGCTACACCTTC.

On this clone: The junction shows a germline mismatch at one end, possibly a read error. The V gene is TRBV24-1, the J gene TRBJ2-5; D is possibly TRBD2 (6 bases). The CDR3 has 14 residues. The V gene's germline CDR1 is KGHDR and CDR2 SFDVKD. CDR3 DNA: TGTGCCACCAGTGGGAGGGGCACCCAAAAGACCCAGTACTTC. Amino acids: CATSGRGTQKTQYF.

The CDR3 sequence: CASNGGTEAFF. The DNA of the CDR3 is TGTGCCAGCAACGGGGGGACTGAAGCTTTCTTT. The rearrangement links TRBV12-3 or TRBV12-4 to TRBJ1-1; weak D call: TRBD1 (5 bases). This CDR3 has 11 amino acids. V was shortened by 7 bases and J by 5 bases, with 8 bases between the two germline ends.

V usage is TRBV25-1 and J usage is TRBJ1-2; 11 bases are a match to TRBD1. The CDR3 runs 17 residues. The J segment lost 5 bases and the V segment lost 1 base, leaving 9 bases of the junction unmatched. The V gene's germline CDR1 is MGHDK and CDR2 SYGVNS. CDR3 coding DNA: TGTGCCAGCAGTGAATTTTTCCTGGGACAGGGGGGGTATGGCTACACCTTC. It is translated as CASSEFFLGQGGYGYTF.

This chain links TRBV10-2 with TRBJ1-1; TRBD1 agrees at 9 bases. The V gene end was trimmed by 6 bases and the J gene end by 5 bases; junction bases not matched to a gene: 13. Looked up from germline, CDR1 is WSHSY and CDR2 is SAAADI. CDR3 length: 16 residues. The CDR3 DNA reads TGCGCCAGCAGGGGGGGACAGGGAGGGGCGGGGACTGAAGCTTTCTTT. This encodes CASRGGQGGAGTEAFF.

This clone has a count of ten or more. The CDR3 DNA sequence: TGTGCCAGCAGTTACTCACAGAGCTCCTACGAGCAGTACTTC. It translates to CASSYSQSSYEQYF. The gene calls are TRBV6-2 or TRBV6-3 and TRBJ2-7; D ambiguous. V lost 0 bases and J 0 bases, leaving 6 bases between the germline ends. Germline V gene sequence: CDR1 MNHEY, CDR2 SVGEGT. This CDR3 comprises 14 residues.

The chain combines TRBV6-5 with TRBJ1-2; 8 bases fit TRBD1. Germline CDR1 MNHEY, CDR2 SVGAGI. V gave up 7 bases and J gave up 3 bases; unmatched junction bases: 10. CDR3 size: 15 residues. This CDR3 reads CASTLDRGGDYGYTF. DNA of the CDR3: TGTGCCAGCACCCTCGACAGGGGAGGCGACTATGGCTACACCTTC.

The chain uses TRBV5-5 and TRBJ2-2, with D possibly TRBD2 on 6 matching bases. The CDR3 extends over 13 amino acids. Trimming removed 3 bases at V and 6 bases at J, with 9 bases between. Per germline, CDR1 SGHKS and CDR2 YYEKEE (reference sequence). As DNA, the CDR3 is TGTGCCAGCAGCTCTGCGGGGTCCGGGGAGCTGTTTTTT. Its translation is CASSSAGSGELFF. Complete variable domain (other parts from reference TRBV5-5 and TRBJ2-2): DAGVTQSPTHLIKTRGQQVTLRCSPISGHKSVSWYQQVLGQGPQFIFQYYEKEERGRGNFPDRFSARQFPNYSSELNVNALLLGDSALYLCASSSAGSGELFFGEGSRLTVL.

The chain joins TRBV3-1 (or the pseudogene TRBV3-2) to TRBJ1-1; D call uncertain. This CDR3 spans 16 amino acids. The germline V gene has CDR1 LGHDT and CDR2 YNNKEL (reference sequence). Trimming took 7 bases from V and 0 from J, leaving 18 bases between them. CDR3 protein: CASIASDRCMNTEAFF. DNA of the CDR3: TGTGCCAGCATCGCAAGCGATCGGTGCATGAACACTGAAGCTTTCTTT.

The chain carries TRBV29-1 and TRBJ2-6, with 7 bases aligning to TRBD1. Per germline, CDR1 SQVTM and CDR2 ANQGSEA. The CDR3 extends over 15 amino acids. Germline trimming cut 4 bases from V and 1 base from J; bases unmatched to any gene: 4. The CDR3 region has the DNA TGCAGCGTTGGGGACAGAGCTTCTGGGGCCAACGTCCTGACTTTC. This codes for CSVGDRASGANVLTF.

The CDR3 protein is CATQQGPNEKLFF. The CDR3 region has the DNA TGTGCCACTCAACAGGGGCCTAATGAAAAACTGTTTTTT. V is TRBV24-1 and J is TRBJ1-4; TRBD1 aligns across 7 bases. The CDR3 covers 13 residues. V shed 10 bases and J 3 bases; nucleotides not matched to a gene: 4. CDR1 is KGHDR, CDR2 SFDVKD, per germline.

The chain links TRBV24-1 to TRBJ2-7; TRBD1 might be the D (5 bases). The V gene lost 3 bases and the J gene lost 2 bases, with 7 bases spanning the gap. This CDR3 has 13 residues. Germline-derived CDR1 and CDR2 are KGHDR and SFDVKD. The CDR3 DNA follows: TGTGCCACCAGTGATCCGACAGCCTACGAGCAGTACTTC. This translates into CATSDPTAYEQYF.

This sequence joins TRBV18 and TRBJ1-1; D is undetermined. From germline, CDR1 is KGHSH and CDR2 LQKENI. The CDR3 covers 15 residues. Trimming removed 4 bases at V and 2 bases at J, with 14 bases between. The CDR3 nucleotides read TGTGCCAGCTCACAACTTCAACCCGAAAACACTGAAGCTTTCTTT. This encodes CASSQLQPENTEAFF. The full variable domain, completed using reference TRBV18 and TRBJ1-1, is NAGVMQNPRHLVRRRGQEARLRCSPMKGHSHVYWYRQLPEEGLKFMVYLQKENIIDESGMPKERFSAEFPKEGPSILRIQQVVRGDSAAYFCASSQLQPENTEAFFGQGTRLTVV.

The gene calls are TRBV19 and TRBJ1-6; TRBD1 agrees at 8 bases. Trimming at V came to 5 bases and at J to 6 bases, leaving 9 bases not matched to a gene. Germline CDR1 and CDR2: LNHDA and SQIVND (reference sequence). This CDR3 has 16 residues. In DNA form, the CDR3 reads TGTGCCAGTAGTGTACCACGACAGGGGTCTAATTCACCCCTCCACTTT. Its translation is CASSVPRQGSNSPLHF.

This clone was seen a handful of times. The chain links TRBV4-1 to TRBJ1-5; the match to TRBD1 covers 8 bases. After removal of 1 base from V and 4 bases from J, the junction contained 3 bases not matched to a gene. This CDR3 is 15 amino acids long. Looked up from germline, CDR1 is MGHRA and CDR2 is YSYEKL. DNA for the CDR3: TGCGCCAGCAGCCAAGCGGGACAGGCAAATCAGCCCCAGCATTTT. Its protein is CASSQAGQANQPQHF.